This TCR beta chain was captured by sequencing in a study of OX40 agonist ivuxolimab in advanced cancers. As for the study more broadly: Ivuxolimab was an agonistic, fully human IgG2 monoclonal antibody directed against OX40 (CD134), a costimulatory receptor. Patients were allowed to have had prior anti-PD-1, anti-PD-L1 or anti-CTLA-4 therapy, and 40% of the dose-escalation patients had been treated with checkpoint inhibitors. Intravenous ivuxolimab was administered to patients every 2 weeks at six dose levels: 0.01, 0.1, 0.3, 1.5, 3 and 10 mg/kg. In the dose-escalation cohort, nearly 85% of patients were male, and the mean age was roughly 60 years with a range of roughly 20 to 85. Peripheral TCRbeta sequencing aimed to test whether ivuxolimab altered TCR sequence diversity and caused clonal T-cell expansion. The paper covers the monotherapy dose-escalation part of the phase I ivuxolimab trial, which included N = 52 patients. Of the approximately 50 dose-escalation patients, hepatocellular carcinoma was present in about 20, melanoma in roughly 15, renal cell carcinoma in 9 and head and neck cancer in 9. Partial responses were achieved by three dose-escalation patients, of whom one had hepatocellular carcinoma and two had cutaneous melanoma. Results the study describes overall, beyond this receptor: In partial responders in the 0.1-3.0 mg/kg groups, normalized peripheral clonal expansion was found to be among the lowest, especially among CD8+ T cells. At doses from 0.1 to 3.0 mg/kg, clonal expansion was seen in both CD4+ and CD8+ blood T cells between baseline and week 6. Low levels of normalized T-cell clonal expansion were also seen in some patients who did not respond. After ivuxolimab, CD8+ T cells had more expanded clones than CD4+ T cells on average. The antigen specificity of the peripheral T cells that underwent clonal expansion was not determined.

The trial excluded patients who had a history of autoimmune disease or who were on systemic immunosuppression. Peripheral blood for TCR sequencing was collected from all dose cohorts at baseline, on cycle 4 day 1, and on cycle 7 day 1. The samples were taken from a phase I, first-in-human, multicenter, open-label dose-escalation trial of ivuxolimab. Adults with locally advanced or metastatic melanoma, renal cell, hepatocellular, or head and neck squamous cell carcinoma were enrolled in the trial. Before TCR sequencing, CD4+ and CD8+ T cells were separately sorted from peripheral blood. The V and J ends are trimmed by 0 bases and 2 bases, leaving 9 bases between them. The germline V gene provides CDR1 SGHRS and CDR2 YFSETQ. The CDR3 starts with the cysteine, ends with the phenylalanine, and has 15 residues. Here the CDR3 DNA is all that survives: 45 bases in frame from base 1. A word on this clone: The target of this receptor is not known. No base-level quality is on record; no much larger clone is a single base apart.

Genomic DNA was extracted from sorted cells for sequencing of the TCRbeta CDR3 region. The immunoSEQ Assay was used for sequencing of TCRbeta CDR3 regions. The table was pulled from immuneACCESS by TCRdb, which kept in-frame rearrangements only. Such tables lose some clones; where checked, under half of the loss comes from unresolved V genes, and the rest has no known cause. This sample lists roughly 60,000 clones; roughly 84% were detected once. The ten biggest clones cover about 2.9% of the sample. The starting material was CD4+ or CD8+ T cells sorted from blood, obtained in a trial of the OX40 agonist ivuxolimab. In this chain, TRBV5-1 is recombined with TRBJ1-5; no D gene is confidently identified. This clonotype originated in an adult with an advanced solid tumor such as melanoma, head and neck, liver or kidney cancer. The base sequence is TGCGCCAGCAGCTTGGGGGGAGCGGGCAATCAGCCCCAGCATTTT. The translation is CASSLGGAGNQPQHF.